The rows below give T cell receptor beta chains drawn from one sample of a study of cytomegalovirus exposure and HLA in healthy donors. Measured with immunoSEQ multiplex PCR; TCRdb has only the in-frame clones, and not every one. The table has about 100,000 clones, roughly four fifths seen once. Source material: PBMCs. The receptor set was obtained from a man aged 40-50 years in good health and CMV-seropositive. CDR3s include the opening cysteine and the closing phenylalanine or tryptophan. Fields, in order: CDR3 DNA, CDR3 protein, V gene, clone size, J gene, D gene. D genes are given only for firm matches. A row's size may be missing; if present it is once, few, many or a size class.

CDR3 DNA: TGTGCCAGCTCAGGCGACTGGAACACTGAAGCTTTCTTT
CDR3 protein: CASSGDWNTEAFF
V gene: TRBV18
clone size: .
J gene: TRBJ1-1
D gene: .

CDR3 DNA: TGTGCCAGCAGATCAGGGAATTATAGCAATCAGCCCCAGCATTTT
CDR3 protein: CASRSGNYSNQPQHF
V gene: TRBV6-1
clone size: few
J gene: TRBJ1-5
D gene: .

CDR3 DNA: TGCAGCGTTGAGGAGGGTACGCAGTATTTT
CDR3 protein: CSVEEGTQYF
V gene: TRBV29-1
clone size: .
J gene: TRBJ2-3
D gene: .

CDR3 DNA: TGCGCCAGCAGCCATGAGGCCACAGGGAACTATGGCTACACCTTC
CDR3 protein: CASSHEATGNYGYTF
V gene: TRBV4-1
clone size: .
J gene: TRBJ1-2
D gene: .

CDR3 DNA: TGTGCCAGTAGTACCCCCCACACAGGGACCTCCTACGAGCAGTACTTC
CDR3 protein: CASSTPHTGTSYEQYF
V gene: TRBV19
clone size: .
J gene: TRBJ2-7
D gene: .

CDR3 DNA: TGTGCCAGCCAAGAGACAGCTCACGAGCAGTACTTC
CDR3 protein: CASQETAHEQYF
V gene: TRBV25-1
clone size: .
J gene: TRBJ2-7
D gene: .

CDR3 DNA: TGCACCAGCAGCCAAGATCCGAGTAAGGCGGGTGAGAGCTCCTACGAGCAGTACTTC
CDR3 protein: CTSSQDPSKAGESSYEQYF
V gene: TRBV1
clone size: .
J gene: TRBJ2-7
D gene: .

CDR3 DNA: TGTGCCAGCAGGTATGAGGGGAACACTGAAGCTTTCTTT
CDR3 protein: CASRYEGNTEAFF
V gene: TRBV2
clone size: .
J gene: TRBJ1-1
D gene: .

CDR3 DNA: TGTGCCAGCAGTTACGGGACAGGGGGGGGGTATGGCTACACCTTC
CDR3 protein: CASSYGTGGGYGYTF
V gene: TRBV6-5
clone size: once
J gene: TRBJ1-2
D gene: TRBD1

CDR3 DNA: TGCGCCAGCAGTGTTGGCGGACAGGGGTCAGTCAACACTGAAGCTTTCTTT
CDR3 protein: CASSVGGQGSVNTEAFF
V gene: TRBV10-1
clone size: .
J gene: TRBJ1-1
D gene: TRBD1

CDR3 DNA: TGTGCCAGCAGCTTGGGTGCGGGAGTGGGCCAAGAGACCCAGTACTTC
CDR3 protein: CASSLGAGVGQETQYF
V gene: TRBV5-4
clone size: .
J gene: TRBJ2-5
D gene: TRBD2

CDR3 DNA: TGTGCCAGCAGCCCCCGGGACAGGGGGTTTCAGTTCTTC
CDR3 protein: CASSPRDRGFQFF
V gene: TRBV7-8
clone size: .
J gene: TRBJ2-1
D gene: TRBD1

CDR3 DNA: TGTGCCAGCAGCGTAGGGCGGACAGGGTCTGAAGCTTTCTTT
CDR3 protein: CASSVGRTGSEAFF
V gene: TRBV9
clone size: .
J gene: TRBJ1-1
D gene: TRBD1

CDR3 DNA: TGTGCCAGCAGTTTACGGGGGGCTCTCTCCTACGAGCAGTACTTC
CDR3 protein: CASSLRGALSYEQYF
V gene: TRBV28
clone size: .
J gene: TRBJ2-7
D gene: .

CDR3 DNA: TGTGCCTGGGGGCCGGGACAGGGTGAAGATACGCAGTATTTT
CDR3 protein: CAWGPGQGEDTQYF
V gene: TRBV30
clone size: once
J gene: TRBJ2-3
D gene: TRBD1

CDR3 DNA: TGTGCCAGCAGCCCAGGACAGTCAAACACTGAAGCTTTCTTT
CDR3 protein: CASSPGQSNTEAFF
V gene: TRBV11-3
clone size: .
J gene: TRBJ1-1
D gene: .

CDR3 DNA: TGTGCCAGCAGCCGCGAAAGGGGATCCGGGGAGCTGTTTTTT
CDR3 protein: CASSRERGSGELFF
V gene: TRBV5-4
clone size: once
J gene: TRBJ2-2
D gene: .

CDR3 DNA: TGCGCCAGCAGCTTGGGGCAGGGGCGTTATGGCTACACCTTC
CDR3 protein: CASSLGQGRYGYTF
V gene: TRBV5-1
clone size: .
J gene: TRBJ1-2
D gene: .

CDR3 DNA: TGTGCCAGCAGCCAATTGACAGGGGGTACTGATACGCAGTATTTT
CDR3 protein: CASSQLTGGTDTQYF
V gene: TRBV14
clone size: .
J gene: TRBJ2-3
D gene: TRBD1

CDR3 DNA: TGCGCCAGCAGCCACTACGCGACAGGGTTTGGGAATCAGCCCCAGCATTTT
CDR3 protein: CASSHYATGFGNQPQHF
V gene: TRBV4-1
clone size: .
J gene: TRBJ1-5
D gene: TRBD1

CDR3 DNA: TGCGCCAGCAGCATCACTAGCGGCTCTGGGGCCAACGTCCTGACTTTC
CDR3 protein: CASSITSGSGANVLTF
V gene: TRBV5-1
clone size: .
J gene: TRBJ2-6
D gene: TRBD2

CDR3 DNA: TGTGCCAGCAGCGCTGGGAGTCACTACAATGAGCAGTTCTTC
CDR3 protein: CASSAGSHYNEQFF
V gene: TRBV9
clone size: .
J gene: TRBJ2-1
D gene: .

CDR3 DNA: TGTGCCAGCAAAATGATTGTCCGGGACGAGCAGTACTTC
CDR3 protein: CASKMIVRDEQYF
V gene: TRBV7-9
clone size: once
J gene: TRBJ2-7
D gene: .

CDR3 DNA: TGTGCCAGCAGTGAGCCTCCAGATGGACCCCTCCACTTT
CDR3 protein: CASSEPPDGPLHF
V gene: TRBV2
clone size: .
J gene: TRBJ1-6
D gene: .

CDR3 DNA: TGCGCCAGCAGCTTTGGGACACATCGCACAGATACGCAGTATTTT
CDR3 protein: CASSFGTHRTDTQYF
V gene: TRBV5-1
clone size: .
J gene: TRBJ2-3
D gene: .

CDR3 DNA: TGTGCCAGCAGCAACCCCCGAGACAGGGGGACCGTGGGGATTGAAGCTTTCTTT
CDR3 protein: CASSNPRDRGTVGIEAFF
V gene: TRBV7-9
clone size: .
J gene: TRBJ1-1
D gene: TRBD1

CDR3 DNA: TGCGCCAGCAGTTTCACCGGGACTCCGGCAGAAAAACTGTTTTTT
CDR3 protein: CASSFTGTPAEKLFF
V gene: TRBV5-1
clone size: .
J gene: TRBJ1-4
D gene: .